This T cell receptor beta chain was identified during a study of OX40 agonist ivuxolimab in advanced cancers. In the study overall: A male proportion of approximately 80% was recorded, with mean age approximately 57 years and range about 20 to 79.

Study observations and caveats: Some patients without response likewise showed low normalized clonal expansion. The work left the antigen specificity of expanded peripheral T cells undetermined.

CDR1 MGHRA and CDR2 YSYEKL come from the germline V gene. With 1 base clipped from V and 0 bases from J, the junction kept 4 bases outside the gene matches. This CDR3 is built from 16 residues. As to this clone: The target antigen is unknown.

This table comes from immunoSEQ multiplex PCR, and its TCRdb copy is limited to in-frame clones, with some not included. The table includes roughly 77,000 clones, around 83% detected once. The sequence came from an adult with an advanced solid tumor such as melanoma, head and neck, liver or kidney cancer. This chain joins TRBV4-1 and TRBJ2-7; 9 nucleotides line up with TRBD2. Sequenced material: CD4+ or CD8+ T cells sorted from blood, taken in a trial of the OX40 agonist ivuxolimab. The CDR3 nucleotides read TGCGCCAGCAGCCAAGGCTTAGCGGGGGCCTCCTACGAGCAGTACTTC. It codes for CASSQGLAGASYEQYF.